This TCR beta chain was sequenced for a study of blood T cell repertoires in COVID-19. Clones were sequenced by immunoSEQ multiplex PCR, and TCRdb holds only the in-frame ones, with some missing. The sample lists more than 250,000 clones, around 88% occurring once. This sequence was found in a woman younger than 45 who had recovered from COVID-19. The source material was peripheral blood.

The CDR3, as DNA: TGTGCCAGCAGTTTGAGAGGGGGTGGCTCCTACGAGCAGTACTTC. It yields the protein CASSLRGGGSYEQYF. The J gene is TRBJ2-7, the V gene TRBV27, with D tentatively TRBD1 (6 bases). The CDR3 loop spans 15 amino acids. Germline lookup yields CDR1 MNHEY and CDR2 SMNVEV (reference sequence). V shed 3 bases and J shed 0 bases, with 12 bases lying between them.